This TCR beta chain was retrieved from a study of beta chain features in type 1 diabetes. Across the study: Patients and healthy donors were similar in age, gender and cell yields. Notes on the study in general: TCRB repertoires of naive, central memory and Treg cells appeared more similar among patients than among healthy donors. When Type 1 diabetes patients were examined, their TCRB CDR3s proved moderately but significantly shorter in all four CD4+ subsets.

Comment on this clone: Antigen unknown.

Expressed TCRB transcripts got sequenced, as all isolated RNA was reverse transcribed. Assay: immunoSEQ multiplex PCR; the TCRdb copy retains only in-frame clones and omits some. Counted here are about 640,000 clones, roughly an eighth occurring once; the ten biggest clones make up around 0.12%. In germline, CDR1 is SNHLY, CDR2 FYNNEI. The CDR3 has 15 amino acids. V lost 6 bases and J lost 2, with 11 bases in between. The TCR sequence derives from a man younger than 45 with type 1 diabetes. Sequenced: naive CD4+ T cells from blood. This chain links TRBV2 with TRBJ1-6, with D possibly being TRBD1 (5 bases). The CDR3 here is CASSREGTYNSPLHF. The CDR3 coding sequence is TGTGCCAGCAGCCGGGAGGGGACCTATAATTCACCCCTCCACTTT.